A selection of T cell receptor beta chains follows, all from one sample in a study of metastatic and nonmetastatic thyroid tumors. Via MiXCR, TCRdb re-called the PCR reads. The profile shows tens of thousands of clones, under 30% of them singletons. The specimen was blood. The receptors were sampled from a male donor with papillary thyroid cancer or a benign thyroid nodule (not recorded which). Some clones in this sample may be carry-over from other donors' samples. Each CDR3 is given with its conserved first and last residue. The order of the fields is clone size, D gene, J gene, V gene, CDR3 protein, CDR3 DNA. A D gene is named only where the DNA matches it firmly. Size tells how often a clone was seen (once, few, many) or the class of an expanded clone, and some rows leave it out.

abundance: NA; d_gene: NA; j_gene: TRBJ1-1; v_gene: TRBV28; CDR3aa: CASSYMGRGGTEAFF; CDR3nt: TGTGCCAGCAGCTACATGGGCCGTGGGGGGACTGAAGCTTTCTTT
abundance: NA; d_gene: NA; j_gene: TRBJ2-7; v_gene: TRBV9; CDR3aa: CASSPRGARGYEQYF; CDR3nt: TGTGCCAGCAGCCCCCGGGGAGCGCGGGGCTACGAGCAGTACTTC
abundance: NA; d_gene: NA; j_gene: TRBJ1-1; v_gene: TRBV2; CDR3aa: CASSSTQLAFF; CDR3nt: TGTGCCAGCAGTTCGACCCAGCTGGCTTTCTTT
abundance: NA; d_gene: TRBD1; j_gene: TRBJ2-7; v_gene: TRBV6-1; CDR3aa: CASSEEAGGRYEQYF; CDR3nt: TGTGCCAGCAGTGAAGAGGCAGGGGGTCGGTACGAGCAGTACTTC
abundance: many; d_gene: TRBD2; j_gene: TRBJ2-3; v_gene: TRBV20-1; CDR3aa: CSAGGGTSGPQISTDTQYF; CDR3nt: TGCAGTGCTGGCGGGGGGACTAGCGGTCCCCAGATCAGCACAGATACGCAGTATTTT
abundance: NA; d_gene: NA; j_gene: TRBJ2-2; v_gene: TRBV5-1; CDR3aa: CASSLGSWSTGELFF; CDR3nt: TGCGCCAGCAGCTTGGGTAGTTGGTCGACCGGGGAGCTGTTTTTT
abundance: medium-sized; d_gene: TRBD1; j_gene: TRBJ2-1; v_gene: TRBV20-1; CDR3aa: CSANPRGLYNEQFF; CDR3nt: TGCAGTGCTAATCCCAGGGGGCTCTACAATGAGCAGTTCTTC
abundance: NA; d_gene: TRBD2; j_gene: TRBJ2-1; v_gene: TRBV5-1; CDR3aa: CASRTEELAGGQFF; CDR3nt: TGCGCCAGTCGTACAGAGGAACTAGCGGGGGGGCAGTTCTTC
abundance: NA; d_gene: NA; j_gene: TRBJ2-7; v_gene: TRBV20-1; CDR3aa: CSASWGSEQYF; CDR3nt: TGCAGTGCTAGTTGGGGGTCCGAGCAGTACTTC
abundance: NA; d_gene: TRBD1; j_gene: TRBJ2-7; v_gene: TRBV20-1; CDR3aa: CSATTGGVRTYEQYF; CDR3nt: TGCAGTGCTACTACAGGGGGAGTTAGGACCTACGAGCAGTACTTC
abundance: few; d_gene: NA; j_gene: TRBJ1-2; v_gene: TRBV30; CDR3aa: CAWRPPDSYYGYTF; CDR3nt: TGTGCCTGGAGGCCTCCGGACAGTTACTATGGCTACACCTTC
abundance: NA; d_gene: NA; j_gene: TRBJ2-3; v_gene: TRBV4-1; CDR3aa: CASSQSSASTDTQYF; CDR3nt: TGCGCCAGCAGCCAAAGCTCGGCAAGCACAGATACGCAGTATTTT
abundance: NA; d_gene: TRBD1; j_gene: TRBJ2-2; v_gene: TRBV6-2/TRBV6-3; CDR3aa: CASSYSARGQTGELFF; CDR3nt: TGTGCCAGCAGTTACTCGGCCAGGGGGCAAACCGGGGAGCTGTTTTTT
abundance: NA; d_gene: NA; j_gene: TRBJ1-6; v_gene: TRBV9; CDR3aa: CASSVGQGTYNSPLHF; CDR3nt: TGTGCCAGCAGCGTAGGGCAGGGTACCTATAATTCACCCCTCCACTTT
abundance: NA; d_gene: TRBD1; j_gene: TRBJ2-5; v_gene: TRBV20-1; CDR3aa: CSARVSMKGARTQETKYF; CDR3nt: TGCAGTGCTAGAGTGAGTATGAAGGGGGCCAGGACCCAAGAGACCAAGTACTTC
abundance: few; d_gene: NA; j_gene: TRBJ2-7; v_gene: TRBV4-2; CDR3aa: CASSRYGAQGSYEQYF; CDR3nt: TGTGCCAGCAGCCGTTATGGGGCACAGGGTTCCTACGAGCAGTACTTC
abundance: NA; d_gene: TRBD1; j_gene: TRBJ1-4; v_gene: TRBV5-1; CDR3aa: CASSRQGQVNEKLFF; CDR3nt: TGCGCCAGCAGCCGGCAGGGACAGGTTAATGAAAAACTGTTTTTT
abundance: NA; d_gene: NA; j_gene: TRBJ2-5; v_gene: TRBV6-1; CDR3aa: CASSEARGGQETQYF; CDR3nt: TGCGCCAGCAGTGAAGCGAGGGGGGGCCAAGAGACCCAGTACTTC
abundance: NA; d_gene: NA; j_gene: TRBJ2-7; v_gene: TRBV7-9; CDR3aa: CASSLSRGGEQYF; CDR3nt: TGTGCCAGCAGCTTGTCCAGGGGAGGAGAGCAGTACTTC
abundance: many; d_gene: NA; j_gene: TRBJ2-1; v_gene: TRBV6-4; CDR3aa: CASSDSLDSYNEQFF; CDR3nt: TGTGCCAGCAGTGATAGCCTGGACAGCTACAATGAGCAGTTCTTC
abundance: NA; d_gene: NA; j_gene: TRBJ2-1; v_gene: TRBV18; CDR3aa: CASSPISGSSNNEQFF; CDR3nt: TGTGCCAGCTCACCAATATCTGGCAGCTCTAACAATGAGCAGTTCTTC
abundance: medium-sized; d_gene: NA; j_gene: TRBJ1-3; v_gene: TRBV28; CDR3aa: CASSLLVWGPDSGNTIYF; CDR3nt: TGTGCCAGCAGTTTATTGGTTTGGGGGCCCGACTCTGGAAACACCATATATTTT
abundance: few; d_gene: NA; j_gene: TRBJ1-2; v_gene: TRBV6-1; CDR3aa: CASSEGLGPNYGYTF; CDR3nt: TGTGCCAGCAGTGAAGGGTTGGGGCCCAACTATGGCTACACCTTC
abundance: few; d_gene: NA; j_gene: TRBJ2-7; v_gene: TRBV11-2; CDR3aa: CASTLGWGGAYNEQYF; CDR3nt: TGTGCCAGCACCCTTGGGTGGGGGGGCGCATACAACGAGCAGTACTTC
abundance: few; d_gene: NA; j_gene: TRBJ1-3; v_gene: TRBV11-3; CDR3aa: CASSETGTSGNTIYF; CDR3nt: TGTGCCAGCAGCGAAACAGGGACTTCTGGAAACACCATATATTTT
abundance: few; d_gene: NA; j_gene: TRBJ2-2; v_gene: TRBV28; CDR3aa: CASRPPLGSGELFF; CDR3nt: TGTGCCAGCAGACCTCCCCTAGGCTCCGGGGAGCTGTTTTTT
abundance: NA; d_gene: NA; j_gene: TRBJ1-1; v_gene: TRBV6-1; CDR3aa: CASSEFTVRGEAFF; CDR3nt: TGTGCCAGCAGCGAATTTACTGTCAGGGGTGAAGCTTTCTTT
abundance: medium-sized; d_gene: NA; j_gene: TRBJ2-7; v_gene: TRBV7-8; CDR3aa: CASSPEGAGIAYEQYF; CDR3nt: TGTGCCAGCAGCCCGGAAGGCGCGGGAATCGCCTACGAGCAGTACTTC
abundance: many; d_gene: TRBD2; j_gene: TRBJ2-1; v_gene: TRBV7-1; CDR3aa: CASSSGLAGVRTPYNEQFF; CDR3nt: TGTGCCAGCAGCTCGGGACTAGCGGGAGTACGGACGCCCTACAATGAGCAGTTCTTC
abundance: NA; d_gene: NA; j_gene: TRBJ2-1; v_gene: TRBV19; CDR3aa: CASSINKLDEQFF; CDR3nt: TGTGCCAGTAGTATAAACAAACTCGACGAGCAGTTCTTC
abundance: many; d_gene: TRBD2; j_gene: TRBJ2-1; v_gene: TRBV7-2; CDR3aa: CASSFPRKETSGRPEQFF; CDR3nt: TGTGCCAGCAGCTTCCCCCGGAAAGAGACTAGCGGGAGGCCCGAGCAGTTCTTC
abundance: NA; d_gene: NA; j_gene: TRBJ1-5; v_gene: TRBV2; CDR3aa: CASSERVGGRIVSNQPQHF; CDR3nt: TGTGCCAGCAGTGAACGGGTTGGGGGGCGAATTGTGAGCAATCAGCCCCAGCATTTT
abundance: few; d_gene: TRBD1; j_gene: TRBJ1-2; v_gene: TRBV6-1; CDR3aa: CATSGGEDGYTF; CDR3nt: TGTGCCACCTCAGGGGGAGAGGATGGCTACACCTTC
abundance: few; d_gene: TRBD1; j_gene: TRBJ2-7; v_gene: TRBV7-2; CDR3aa: CASSSRTGRYEQYF; CDR3nt: TGTGCCAGCAGCTCACGGACAGGGAGATACGAGCAGTACTTC
abundance: NA; d_gene: NA; j_gene: TRBJ1-1; v_gene: TRBV12-3/TRBV12-4; CDR3aa: CASSETRANTEAFF; CDR3nt: TGTGCCAGCAGTGAGACTCGAGCGAACACTGAAGCTTTCTTT
abundance: NA; d_gene: NA; j_gene: TRBJ1-5; v_gene: TRBV5-4; CDR3aa: CASSLDSYQPQHF; CDR3nt: TGTGCCAGCAGCTTGGACAGTTATCAGCCCCAGCATTTT
abundance: NA; d_gene: NA; j_gene: TRBJ2-3; v_gene: TRBV5-1; CDR3aa: CASSLQITDTQYF; CDR3nt: TGCGCCAGCAGCTTACAGATCACAGATACGCAGTATTTT
abundance: many; d_gene: NA; j_gene: TRBJ1-1; v_gene: TRBV18; CDR3aa: CASSPPVRGRVNTEAFF; CDR3nt: TGTGCCAGCTCACCACCGGTCCGGGGAAGGGTGAACACTGAAGCTTTCTTT
abundance: NA; d_gene: NA; j_gene: TRBJ1-1; v_gene: TRBV18; CDR3aa: CASSNSGVENTEAFF; CDR3nt: TGTGCCAGCTCAAATTCCGGGGTTGAGAACACTGAAGCTTTCTTT
abundance: few; d_gene: NA; j_gene: TRBJ1-2; v_gene: TRBV15; CDR3aa: CATSKDSGPYGYTF; CDR3nt: TGTGCCACCAGCAAAGACTCGGGTCCCTATGGCTACACCTTC
abundance: NA; d_gene: TRBD2; j_gene: TRBJ2-3; v_gene: TRBV18; CDR3aa: CASSRTSMGTDTQYF; CDR3nt: TGTGCCAGCTCGCGGACTAGCATGGGCACAGATACGCAGTATTTT
abundance: few; d_gene: NA; j_gene: TRBJ1-1; v_gene: TRBV27; CDR3aa: CASSFLHNTEAFF; CDR3nt: TGTGCCAGCAGTTTTTTGCACAACACTGAAGCTTTCTTT
abundance: NA; d_gene: NA; j_gene: TRBJ1-1; v_gene: TRBV20-1; CDR3aa: CSARDSGAPRGTEAFF; CDR3nt: TGCAGTGCTAGAGATTCGGGCGCGCCCCGGGGCACTGAAGCTTTCTTT
abundance: NA; d_gene: TRBD2; j_gene: TRBJ2-3; v_gene: TRBV20-1; CDR3aa: CSARDRASGGVDTQYF; CDR3nt: TGCAGTGCTAGAGATCGAGCTAGCGGGGGGGTGGATACGCAGTATTTT
abundance: medium-sized; d_gene: TRBD1; j_gene: TRBJ2-5; v_gene: TRBV20-1; CDR3aa: CSARPTIGTGTGWEETQYF; CDR3nt: TGCAGTGCTAGACCAACTATAGGTACCGGGACAGGGTGGGAAGAGACCCAGTACTTC
abundance: once; d_gene: TRBD2; j_gene: TRBJ2-7; v_gene: TRBV20-1; CDR3aa: CSARAGTRYEQYF; CDR3nt: TGCAGTGCGAGAGCGGGAACTAGGTACGAGCAGTACTTC
abundance: NA; d_gene: NA; j_gene: TRBJ2-2; v_gene: TRBV2; CDR3aa: CASSEERVTTGELFF; CDR3nt: TGTGCCAGCAGTGAAGAGCGGGTCACCACCGGGGAGCTGTTTTTT
abundance: many; d_gene: NA; j_gene: TRBJ1-1; v_gene: TRBV29-1; CDR3aa: CSVDGNTEAFF; CDR3nt: TGCAGCGTTGACGGGAACACTGAAGCTTTCTTT
abundance: NA; d_gene: TRBD2; j_gene: TRBJ2-1; v_gene: TRBV11-1; CDR3aa: CASRRAGVEQFF; CDR3nt: TGTGCCAGCAGGCGGGCGGGGGTTGAGCAGTTCTTC
abundance: many; d_gene: TRBD2; j_gene: TRBJ2-7; v_gene: TRBV5-6; CDR3aa: CASSVGLAGDEQYF; CDR3nt: TGTGCCAGCAGCGTCGGACTAGCGGGAGATGAGCAGTACTTC
abundance: few; d_gene: NA; j_gene: TRBJ2-5; v_gene: TRBV7-9; CDR3aa: CASSLPRGTQYF; CDR3nt: TGTGCCAGCAGCCTCCCCCGAGGGACCCAGTACTTC
abundance: NA; d_gene: NA; j_gene: TRBJ1-2; v_gene: TRBV6-1; CDR3aa: CASSTYRYGYTF; CDR3nt: TGTGCCAGCAGTACATATCGATATGGCTACACCTTC
abundance: NA; d_gene: NA; j_gene: TRBJ2-7; v_gene: TRBV10-2; CDR3aa: CASSDSYEQYF; CDR3nt: TGCGCCAGCAGTGACTCCTACGAGCAGTACTTC
abundance: NA; d_gene: NA; j_gene: TRBJ2-3; v_gene: TRBV5-1; CDR3aa: CASSLVQGEGDTQYF; CDR3nt: TGCGCCAGCAGCTTGGTGCAGGGGGAGGGAGATACGCAGTATTTT
abundance: NA; d_gene: NA; j_gene: TRBJ2-7; v_gene: TRBV20-1; CDR3aa: CSARGVAVLSYEQYF; CDR3nt: TGCAGTGCTAGAGGCGTGGCGGTCTTGTCCTACGAGCAGTACTTC
abundance: NA; d_gene: NA; j_gene: TRBJ2-1; v_gene: TRBV5-1; CDR3aa: CASSLGRANEQFF; CDR3nt: TGCGCCAGCAGCTTGGGGCGAGCCAATGAGCAGTTCTTC
abundance: medium-sized; d_gene: TRBD1; j_gene: TRBJ1-2; v_gene: TRBV20-1; CDR3aa: CSARQGDYGYTF; CDR3nt: TGCAGTGCTAGACAGGGGGACTATGGCTACACCTTC